Following are 3 T cell receptor beta chains from one sample sequenced in a study of T cells in Graves' hyperthyroidism and ophthalmopathy. Amplified regions were TCR beta CDR3 sequences from RNA transcripts. A set of HTBI primers served as the primers for a first-round RT-PCR of the TCR CDR3. A single record per CDR3 protein comes from TCRdb applying MiXCR to the multiplex PCR reads. The data hold 130,000 to 150,000 distinct CDR3 sequences, with approximately 20% observed a single time. Sequenced: blood. These receptors were collected from a woman aged 50 to 65 with Graves' hyperthyroidism that later progressed to Graves' ophthalmopathy.

The table lists this clonotype with many counts. V usage is TRBV2 and J usage is TRBJ1-4, with TRBD1 matching 8 bases. Germline V lookup: CDR1 SNHLY, CDR2 FYNNEI. CDR3 size: 14 residues. V shed 6 bases, J shed 7 bases, and the junction held 7 bases outside the gene matches. This chain's CDR3 is CASSEDRVIEKLFF. CDR3 in DNA: TGTGCCAGCAGCGAGGACAGGGTGATTGAAAAACTGTTTTTT.

The chain combines TRBV11-2 with TRBJ1-6; TRBD1 matches 7 bases. The germline V gene has CDR1 SGHAT and CDR2 FQNNGV. The CDR3 length is 15 residues. The V segment lost 6 bases and the J segment 4 bases; nucleotides outside the gene matches: 6. The CDR3 DNA reads TGTGCCAGCAGTTCAAGGGACAGTTATAATTCACCCCTCCACTTT. It yields the protein CASSSRDSYNSPLHF.

This clonotype was recorded at least ten times. The DNA of the CDR3 is TGCGCCAGCAGCTCGCTGACTAGCGATGAGCAGTTCTTC. Protein product: CASSSLTSDEQFF. The gene calls are TRBV5-1 and TRBJ2-1; 8 nucleotides line up with TRBD2. The length of the CDR3 is 13 residues. Germline CDR1 reads SGHRS; CDR2 reads YFSETQ. V dropped 3 bases and J dropped 8; count of bases not matched to a gene: 4.